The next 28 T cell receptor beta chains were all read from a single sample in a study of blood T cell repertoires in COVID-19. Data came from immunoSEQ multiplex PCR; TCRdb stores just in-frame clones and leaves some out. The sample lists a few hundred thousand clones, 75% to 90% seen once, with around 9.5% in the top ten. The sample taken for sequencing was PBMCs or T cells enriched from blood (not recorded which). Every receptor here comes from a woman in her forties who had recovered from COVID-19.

The CDR3 region is CASSQARDRPQETQYF. Written as DNA, the CDR3 is TGTGCCAGCAGCCAAGCCAGGGACAGACCTCAAGAGACCCAGTACTTC. The chain links TRBV3-1 (or the pseudogene TRBV3-2) to TRBJ2-5; 7 bases align to TRBD1. Trimming cost V 1 base and J 2 bases; bases outside gene matches: 7. CDR3 size: 16 residues. Germline CDR1 and CDR2: LGHDT and YNNKEL (reference sequence).

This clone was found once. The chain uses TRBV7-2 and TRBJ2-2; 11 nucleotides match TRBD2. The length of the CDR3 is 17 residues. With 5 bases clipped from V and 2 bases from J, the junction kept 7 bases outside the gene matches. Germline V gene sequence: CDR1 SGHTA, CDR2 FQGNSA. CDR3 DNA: TGTGCCAGCAGCATGGGACTAGCGGTTCAAAACACCGGGGAGCTGTTTTTT. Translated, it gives CASSMGLAVQNTGELFF.

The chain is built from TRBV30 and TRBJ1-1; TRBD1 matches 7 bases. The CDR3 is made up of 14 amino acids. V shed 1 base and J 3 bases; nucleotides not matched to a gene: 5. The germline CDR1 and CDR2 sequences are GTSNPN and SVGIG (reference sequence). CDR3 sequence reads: CAWSAMTGYTEAFF. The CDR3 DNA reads TGTGCCTGGAGTGCCATGACAGGGTACACTGAAGCTTTCTTT.

The CDR3 sequence: CASAKSIAGGRTDTQYF. The CDR3 nucleotides read TGTGCCAGCGCAAAGTCGATAGCGGGGGGGCGCACAGATACGCAGTATTTT. The chain recombines TRBV2 with TRBJ2-3; 11 nucleotides line up with TRBD2. CDR1 is SNHLY, CDR2 FYNNEI, per germline. The ends lost 8 bases at V and 1 base at J; junction bases unmatched: 11. This CDR3 comprises 17 residues.

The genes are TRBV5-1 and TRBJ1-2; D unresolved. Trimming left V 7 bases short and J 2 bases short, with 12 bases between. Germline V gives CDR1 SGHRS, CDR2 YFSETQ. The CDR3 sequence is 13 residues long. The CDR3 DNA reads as TGCGCCAGCTCCTTCGGGGAAAACTATGGCTACACCTTC. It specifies CASSFGENYGYTF.

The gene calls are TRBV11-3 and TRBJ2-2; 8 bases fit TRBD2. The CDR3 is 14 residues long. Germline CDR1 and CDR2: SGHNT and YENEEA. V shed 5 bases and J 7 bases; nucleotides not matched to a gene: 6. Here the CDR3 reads CASSAGGVGGELFF. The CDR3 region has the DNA TGTGCCAGCAGCGCCGGGGGGGTTGGCGGGGAGCTGTTTTTT.

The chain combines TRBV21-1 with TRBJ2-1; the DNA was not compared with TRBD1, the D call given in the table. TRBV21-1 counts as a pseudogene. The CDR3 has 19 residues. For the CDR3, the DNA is TGTGCCAGCTTCCCAGGGACAGGGGGCCCTAGCAATGGGTACAATGAGCAGTTCTTC. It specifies CASFPGTGGPSNGYNEQFF.

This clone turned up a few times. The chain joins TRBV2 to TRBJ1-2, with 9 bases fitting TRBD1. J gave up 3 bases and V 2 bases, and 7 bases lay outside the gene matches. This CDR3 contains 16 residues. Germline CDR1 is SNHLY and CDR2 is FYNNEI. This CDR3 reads CASSEPGTGTDYGYTF. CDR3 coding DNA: TGTGCCAGCAGTGAACCCGGGACAGGGACAGACTATGGCTACACCTTC.

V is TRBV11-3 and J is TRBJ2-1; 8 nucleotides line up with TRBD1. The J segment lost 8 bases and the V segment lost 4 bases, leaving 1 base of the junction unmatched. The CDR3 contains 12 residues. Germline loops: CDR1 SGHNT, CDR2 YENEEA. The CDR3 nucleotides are TGTGCCAGCAGCTCGGACAGGGATGAGCAGTTCTTC. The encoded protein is CASSSDRDEQFF.

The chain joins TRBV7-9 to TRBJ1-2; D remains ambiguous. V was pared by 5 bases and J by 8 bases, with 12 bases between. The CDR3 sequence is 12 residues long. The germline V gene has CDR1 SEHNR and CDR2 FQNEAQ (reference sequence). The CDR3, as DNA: TGTGCCAGCAGCCCTATATCGGGGGGCTACACCTTC. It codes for CASSPISGGYTF.

Here the CDR3 reads CASSPERGVNEQYF. CDR3 DNA: TGCGCCAGCAGCCCGGAGCGGGGGGTTAACGAGCAGTACTTC. The V gene is TRBV4-3, the J gene TRBJ2-7, with 9 bases matching TRBD2. Trimming took 4 bases from V and 5 from J; bases not matched to a gene: 6. This CDR3 comprises 14 residues. CDR1 and CDR2 (germline): LGHNA, YSLEER.

CDR3 nucleotide sequence: TGTGCCAGCAGCTTAGCTGACTATAGCAATCAGCCCCAGCATTTT. It is translated as CASSLADYSNQPQHF. The chain is built from TRBV7-2 and TRBJ1-5; D not certain. Germline CDR1 SGHTA, CDR2 FQGNSA. The ends were cut back, 0 bases at V and 0 bases at J, with 6 bases in the middle. This CDR3 has 15 amino acids.

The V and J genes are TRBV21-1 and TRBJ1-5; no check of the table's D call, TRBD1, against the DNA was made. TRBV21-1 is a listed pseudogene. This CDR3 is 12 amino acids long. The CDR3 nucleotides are TGTGCCAGCAGCACCCAGGGACAGCCCCAGCATTTT. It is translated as CASSTQGQPQHF.

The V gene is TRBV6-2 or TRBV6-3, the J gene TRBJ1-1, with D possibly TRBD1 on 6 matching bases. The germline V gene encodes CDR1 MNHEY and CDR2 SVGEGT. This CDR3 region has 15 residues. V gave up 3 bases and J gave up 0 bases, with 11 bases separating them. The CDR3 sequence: CASSYPQGLNTEAFF. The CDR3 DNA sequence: TGTGCCAGCAGTTATCCACAGGGTTTGAACACTGAAGCTTTCTTT.

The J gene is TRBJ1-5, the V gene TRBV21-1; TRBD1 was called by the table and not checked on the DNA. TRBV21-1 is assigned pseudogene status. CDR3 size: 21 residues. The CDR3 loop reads CASSKKPKGRVSGGSDQPQHF. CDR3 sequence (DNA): TGTGCCAGCAGCAAAAAGCCCAAAGGCCGGGTCTCAGGGGGTTCGGATCAGCCCCAGCATTTT.

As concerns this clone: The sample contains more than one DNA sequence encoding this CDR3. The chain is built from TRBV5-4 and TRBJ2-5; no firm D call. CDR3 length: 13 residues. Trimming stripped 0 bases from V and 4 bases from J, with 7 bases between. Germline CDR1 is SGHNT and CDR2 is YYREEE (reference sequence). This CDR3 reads CASSLGAGETQYF. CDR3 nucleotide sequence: TGTGCCAGCAGCTTGGGCGCAGGAGAGACCCAGTACTTC.

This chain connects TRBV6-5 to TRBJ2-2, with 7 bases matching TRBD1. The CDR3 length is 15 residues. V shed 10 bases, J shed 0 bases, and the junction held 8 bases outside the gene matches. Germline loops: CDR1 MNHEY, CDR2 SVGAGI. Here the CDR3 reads CATPAGTANTGELFF. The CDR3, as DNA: TGTGCCACCCCTGCCGGGACAGCGAACACCGGGGAGCTGTTTTTT.

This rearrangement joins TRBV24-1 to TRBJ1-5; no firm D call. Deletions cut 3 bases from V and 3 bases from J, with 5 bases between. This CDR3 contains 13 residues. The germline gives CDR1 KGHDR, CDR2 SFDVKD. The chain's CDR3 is CATSDPNNQPQHF. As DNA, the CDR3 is TGTGCCACCAGTGATCCCAACAATCAGCCCCAGCATTTT.

CDR3: CASSANEQFF. The CDR3 coding sequence is TGTGCCAGCAGTGCGAATGAGCAGTTCTTC. This chain joins TRBV25-1 and TRBJ2-1; no firm D call. This CDR3 region has 10 residues. V lost 4 bases and J 7 bases, leaving 2 bases between the germline ends. CDR1 and CDR2 (germline): MGHDK, SYGVNS.

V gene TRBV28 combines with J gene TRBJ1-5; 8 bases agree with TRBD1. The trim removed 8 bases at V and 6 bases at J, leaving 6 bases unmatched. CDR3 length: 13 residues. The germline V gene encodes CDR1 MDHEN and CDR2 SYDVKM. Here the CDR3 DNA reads TGTGCCAGCTCTACAGGGGGGGGTCAGCCCCAGCATTTT. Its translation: CASSTGGGQPQHF.

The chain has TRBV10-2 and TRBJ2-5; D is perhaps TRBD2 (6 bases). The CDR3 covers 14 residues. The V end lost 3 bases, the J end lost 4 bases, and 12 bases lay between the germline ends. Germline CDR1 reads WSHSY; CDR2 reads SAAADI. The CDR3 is CASSDLAGRETQYF. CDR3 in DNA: TGCGCCAGCAGTGATCTGGCGGGGCGAGAGACCCAGTACTTC.

CDR3 bases: TGTGCCAGCAGCCCACGGCAGGGGGCCTACGAGCAGTACTTC. It yields the protein CASSPRQGAYEQYF. The rearrangement links TRBV6-2 or TRBV6-3 to TRBJ2-7; 7 bases agree with TRBD1. Germline trimming cut 6 bases from V and 2 bases from J; bases unmatched to any gene: 7. Looked up from germline, CDR1 is MNHEY and CDR2 is SVGEGT. The CDR3 runs to 14 residues.

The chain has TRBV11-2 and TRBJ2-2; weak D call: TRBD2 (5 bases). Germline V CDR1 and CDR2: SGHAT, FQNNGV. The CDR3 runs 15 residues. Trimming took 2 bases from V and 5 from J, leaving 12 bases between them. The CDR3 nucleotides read TGTGCCAGCAGCTTAACGACGGGGTATACCGGGGAGCTGTTTTTT. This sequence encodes CASSLTTGYTGELFF.

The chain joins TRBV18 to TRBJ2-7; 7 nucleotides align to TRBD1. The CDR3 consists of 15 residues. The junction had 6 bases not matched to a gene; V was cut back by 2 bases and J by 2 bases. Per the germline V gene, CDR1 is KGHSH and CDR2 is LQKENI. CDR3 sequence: CASSPGRQGTYEQYF. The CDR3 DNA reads TGTGCCAGCTCACCAGGAAGACAGGGTACCTACGAGCAGTACTTC.

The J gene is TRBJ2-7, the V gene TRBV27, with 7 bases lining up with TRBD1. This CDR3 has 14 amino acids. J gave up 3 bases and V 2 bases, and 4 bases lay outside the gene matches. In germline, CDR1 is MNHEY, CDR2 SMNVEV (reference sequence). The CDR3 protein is CASSLRDRLYEQYF. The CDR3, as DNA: TGTGCCAGCAGTTTACGGGACAGACTCTACGAGCAGTACTTC.

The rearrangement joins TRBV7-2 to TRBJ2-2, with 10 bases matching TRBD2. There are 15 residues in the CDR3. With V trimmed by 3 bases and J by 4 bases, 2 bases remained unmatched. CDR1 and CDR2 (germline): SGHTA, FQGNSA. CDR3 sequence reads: CASSFSGGLTGELFF. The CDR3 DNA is TGTGCCAGCAGCTTTAGCGGGGGGCTCACCGGGGAGCTGTTTTTT.

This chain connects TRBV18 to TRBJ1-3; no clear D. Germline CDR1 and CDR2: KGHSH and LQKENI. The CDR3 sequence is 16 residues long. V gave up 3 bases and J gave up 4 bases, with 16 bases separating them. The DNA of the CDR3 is TGTGCCAGCTCACCCGACCCAACTCTGAGGGGAAACACCATATATTTT. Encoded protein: CASSPDPTLRGNTIYF.

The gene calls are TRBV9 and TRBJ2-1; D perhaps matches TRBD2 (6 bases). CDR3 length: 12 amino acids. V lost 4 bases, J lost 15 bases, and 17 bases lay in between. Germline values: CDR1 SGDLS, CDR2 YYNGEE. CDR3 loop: CASSPPTGAGFF. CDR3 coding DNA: TGTGCCAGCAGCCCCCCCACGGGAGCAGGGTTCTTC.